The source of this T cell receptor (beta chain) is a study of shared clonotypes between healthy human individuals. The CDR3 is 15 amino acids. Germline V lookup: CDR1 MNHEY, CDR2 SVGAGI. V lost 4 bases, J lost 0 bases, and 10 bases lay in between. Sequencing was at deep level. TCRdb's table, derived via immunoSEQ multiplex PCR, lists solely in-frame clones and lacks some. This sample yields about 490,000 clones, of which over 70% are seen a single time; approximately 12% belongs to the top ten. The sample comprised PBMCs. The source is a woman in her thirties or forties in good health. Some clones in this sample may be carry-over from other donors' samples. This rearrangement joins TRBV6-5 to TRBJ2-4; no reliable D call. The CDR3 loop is CASSSQSVAKNIQYF. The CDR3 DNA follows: TGTGCCAGCAGTTCGCAGAGCGTAGCCAAAAACATTCAGTACTTC.